This passage covers 5 T cell receptor beta chains from one sample sequenced in a study of blood T cell repertoires in COVID-19. Sequencing used immunoSEQ multiplex PCR; TCRdb keeps in-frame clones, though not all of them. The top ten clones hold under 8.5% of a sample with more than 200,000 clones, 82% of them seen once. Sequenced sample: peripheral blood. The receptors derive from a woman over 75 with COVID-19, enrolled during active disease.

The chain has TRBV11-3 and TRBJ2-5; D might be TRBD2 (6 bases). Trimming took 1 base from V and 1 from J, leaving 10 bases between them. CDR3 length: 15 residues. Germline loops: CDR1 SGHNT, CDR2 YENEEA. Here the CDR3 reads CASSLGGVPQETQYF. The CDR3 region has the DNA TGTGCCAGCAGCTTAGGGGGGGTCCCCCAAGAGACCCAGTACTTC.

This chain joins TRBV7-2 and TRBJ1-5; weak D call: TRBD1 (5 bases). With 7 bases removed from V and 0 bases from J, the gap between germline ends came to 25 bases. CDR1 and CDR2 (germline): SGHTA, FQGNSA. The length of the CDR3 is 19 residues. The DNA of the CDR3 is TGTGCCAGCATAAGGGGTTTCAGAGGACACGGGTATAGCAATCAGCCCCAGCATTTT. It encodes CASIRGFRGHGYSNQPQHF.

The chain combines TRBV6-6 with TRBJ1-4; D unresolved. CDR1 and CDR2 from the germline V gene are MNHNY and SVGAGI (reference sequence). CDR3 length: 13 amino acids. Trimming shortened V by 0 bases and J by 8 bases, and 7 bases separated the two germline ends. The CDR3 region is CASSYSSGEKLFF. The DNA of the CDR3 is TGTGCCAGCAGTTACTCGAGCGGAGAAAAACTGTTTTTT.

Only one count was recorded for this clone. The chain is built from TRBV19 and TRBJ2-2; a weak D match, TRBD1 (6 bases). Germline CDR1 and CDR2: LNHDA and SQIVND (reference sequence). Deletions cut 4 bases from V and 7 bases from J, with 13 bases between. The CDR3 has 14 amino acids. The CDR3 DNA reads as TGTGCCAGTAGTACTATACAGGGCGACGGGGAGCTGTTTTTT. It translates to CASSTIQGDGELFF.

The chain is built from TRBV4-2 and TRBJ2-5; 7 positions match TRBD2. Per germline, CDR1 LGHNA and CDR2 YNFKEQ. The CDR3 consists of 15 residues. The J segment lost 5 bases and the V segment lost 4 bases, leaving 10 bases of the junction unmatched. The DNA of the CDR3 is TGTGCCAGCAGCCTCTCACGTGGGGGGGAGGAGACCCAGTACTTC. Translation gives CASSLSRGGEETQYF.